The 25 T cell receptor beta chains below all came from one sample that was sequenced in a study of T cells expressing NK-cell markers. TCRdb re-called the 5' RACE reads and shows each CDR3 protein once, DNA omitted. The sample has fewer than 200,000 distinct CDR3 sequences. Sample: blood T cells: a sorted CD56 or NKG2C T cell subset, CD4+ or CD8+ T cells, or bulk PBMC T cells (not recorded which). Receptor source: a woman aged 18 to 75 in good health.

V is TRBV20-1 and J is TRBJ2-3. The CDR3 has 16 residues. Germline CDR1 DFQATT, CDR2 SNEGSKA (reference sequence). CDR3 loop: CSARVPLAPSTDTQYF.

The CDR3 region is CASSLETGPQPGNEQFF. J is TRBJ2-1 and V is TRBV5-1; TCRdb's D call, TRBD1, is unchecked because there is no DNA. The germline V gene has CDR1 SGHRS and CDR2 YFSETQ. The CDR3 is 17 residues long.

The CDR3 loop reads CASSPPEGLAGSSGELFF. This sequence joins TRBV10-2 and TRBJ2-2; as DNA is missing, the TRBD2 call by TCRdb cannot be tested. The CDR3 covers 18 residues. Per the germline V gene, CDR1 is WSHSY and CDR2 is SAAADI.

This chain joins TRBV2 and TRBJ2-1. This CDR3 has 13 amino acids. CDR1 is SNHLY and CDR2 is FYNNEI in the germline V gene. CDR3 residues: CASRVTRLGEQFF.

The CDR3 spells CASSSGQGAPTEAFF. V gene TRBV7-3 combines with J gene TRBJ1-1; no DNA is available, so the TRBD1 call from TCRdb remains unchecked. The germline CDR1 and CDR2 sequences are SGHTA and FQGTGA. The CDR3 is 15 residues long.

This chain uses TRBV6-5 with TRBJ2-7; TCRdb returns TRBD1, unconfirmable since there is no DNA. The V gene's germline CDR1 is MNHEY and CDR2 SVGAGI. The CDR3 length is 15 residues. CDR3: CASSLTGGPTYEQYF.

The rearrangement links TRBV15 to TRBJ1-4; TCRdb indicates TRBD1, and absent DNA this call remains unverified. This CDR3 contains 15 residues. In germline, CDR1 is LNHNV, CDR2 YYDKDF (reference sequence). The CDR3 here is CATSRVLQGNEKLFF.

The gene calls are TRBV20-1 and TRBJ2-7; the TCRdb call, TRBD1, lacks DNA for checking. The CDR3 spans 14 residues. Germline V gives CDR1 DFQATT, CDR2 SNEGSKA (reference sequence). Here the CDR3 reads CSAPQGTSPNEQYF.

V is TRBV4-1 and J is TRBJ2-7. The CDR3 has 16 amino acids. Germline V CDR1 and CDR2: MGHRA, YSYEKL. The CDR3 is CASSQGGGVPNYEQYF.

This sequence joins TRBV30 and TRBJ2-1. This CDR3 contains 14 residues. Germline values: CDR1 GTSNPN, CDR2 SVGIG (reference sequence). The CDR3 is CAWSPTVDGESQFF.

The rearrangement joins TRBV6-1 to TRBJ2-7; TCRdb's D call, TRBD1, is unchecked because there is no DNA. The germline gives CDR1 MNHNS, CDR2 SASEGT. The CDR3 is 13 amino acids. CDR3 loop: CASTKRGQYEQYF.

The chain uses TRBV20-1 and TRBJ1-1; TCRdb selects TRBD1, and the lack of DNA leaves this call unchecked. This CDR3 comprises 12 residues. The germline gives CDR1 DFQATT, CDR2 SNEGSKA (reference sequence). CDR3 sequence: CSARRGSTEAFF.

The chain uses TRBV3-1 and TRBJ2-5; the D call from TCRdb, TRBD2, cannot be confirmed without DNA. Germline values: CDR1 LGHDT, CDR2 YNNKEL (reference sequence). CDR3 length: 16 amino acids. The CDR3 loop is CASSQVLARGKETQYF.

V and J are TRBV5-4 and TRBJ1-6. This CDR3 has 12 amino acids. Germline CDR1 and CDR2: SGHNT and YYREEE (reference sequence). The CDR3 loop is CASSADGPTLHF.

The chain combines TRBV4-2 with TRBJ2-2; the TCRdb D gene call, TRBD2, has no DNA to confirm it. The germline CDR1 and CDR2 sequences are LGHNA and YNFKEQ. The CDR3 spans 18 residues. The CDR3 loop is CASSQDRVAGGRTGELFF.

The V call is TRBV20-1, the J call TRBJ1-2. This CDR3 is 11 amino acids long. Germline V lookup: CDR1 DFQATT, CDR2 SNEGSKA (reference sequence). The CDR3 loop reads CSAIVGLGYTF.

The chain recombines TRBV5-5 with TRBJ2-1; TCRdb names TRBD1, which stays unverified in the absence of DNA. From germline, CDR1 is SGHKS and CDR2 YYEKEE (reference sequence). The length of the CDR3 is 16 residues. CDR3 in amino acids: CASSFTGTQAYNEQFF.

The chain is built from TRBV2 and TRBJ1-2; TCRdb picks TRBD1, but there is no DNA to check that call. The V gene's germline CDR1 is SNHLY and CDR2 FYNNEI. CDR3 length equals 13 residues. CDR3 loop: CASIADGGYGYTF.

The gene calls are TRBV12-3 or TRBV12-4 and TRBJ1-2; TCRdb's D call of TRBD1 is untestable without DNA. The CDR3 length is 13 residues. CDR3 in amino acids: CASSYRVDYGYTF.

CDR3 in amino acids: CASSPLLAGAGELFF. This rearrangement joins TRBV18 to TRBJ2-2; with no DNA, the TCRdb D assignment of TRBD2 cannot be verified. Germline V gene sequence: CDR1 KGHSH, CDR2 LQKENI. The CDR3 totals 15 residues.

The chain carries TRBV20-1 and TRBJ2-2; TCRdb's D call, TRBD2, is unchecked because there is no DNA. This CDR3 has 13 amino acids. Per germline, CDR1 DFQATT and CDR2 SNEGSKA (reference sequence). CDR3 protein: CSARDRLGPELFF.

This rearrangement joins TRBV5-4 to TRBJ2-3; TCRdb reports TRBD1, a call that lacks DNA to check it against. Per the germline V gene, CDR1 is SGHNT and CDR2 is YYREEE (reference sequence). The CDR3 sequence is 16 residues long. The CDR3 region is CASSPMGQGVADTQYF.

This chain connects TRBV3-1 to TRBJ1-1; checking the TCRdb D call of TRBD1 is not possible without DNA. This CDR3 has 15 residues. Per germline, CDR1 LGHDT and CDR2 YNNKEL (reference sequence). CDR3 sequence reads: CASTRQGARDTEAFF.

The V gene is TRBV20-1, the J gene TRBJ1-4. Germline V gene lookup returns CDR1 DFQATT and CDR2 SNEGSKA (reference sequence). CDR3 size: 12 residues. CDR3 residues: CSVRKPDEKLFF.

J is TRBJ1-2 and V is TRBV7-2. Germline values: CDR1 SGHTA, CDR2 FQGNSA. The length of the CDR3 is 15 residues. CDR3: CASSLEGIANYGYTF.